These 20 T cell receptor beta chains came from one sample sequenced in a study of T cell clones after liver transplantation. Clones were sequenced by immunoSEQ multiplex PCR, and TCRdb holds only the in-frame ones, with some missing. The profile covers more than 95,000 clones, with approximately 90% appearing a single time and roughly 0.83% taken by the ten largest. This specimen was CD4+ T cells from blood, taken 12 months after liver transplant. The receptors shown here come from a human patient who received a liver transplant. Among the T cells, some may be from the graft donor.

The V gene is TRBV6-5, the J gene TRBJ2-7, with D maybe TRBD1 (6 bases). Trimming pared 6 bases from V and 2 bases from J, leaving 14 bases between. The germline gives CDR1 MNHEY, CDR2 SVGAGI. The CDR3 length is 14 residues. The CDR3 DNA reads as TGTGCCAGCAGGGGGACAACCCCAGCCTACGAGCAGTACTTC. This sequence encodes CASRGTTPAYEQYF.

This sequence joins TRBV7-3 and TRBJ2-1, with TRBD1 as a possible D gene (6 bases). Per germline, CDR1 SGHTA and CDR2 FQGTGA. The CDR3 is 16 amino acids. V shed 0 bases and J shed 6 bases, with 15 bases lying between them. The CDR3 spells CASSLTGQSLFNEQFF. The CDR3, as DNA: TGTGCCAGCAGCTTAACAGGACAGTCGTTGTTCAATGAGCAGTTCTTC. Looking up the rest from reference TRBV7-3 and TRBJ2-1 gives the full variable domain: GAGVSQTPSNKVTEKGKYVELRCDPISGHTALYWYRQSLGQGPEFLIYFQGTGAADDSGLPNDRFFAVRPEGSVSTLKIQRTERGDSAVYLCASSLTGQSLFNEQFFGPGTRLTVL.

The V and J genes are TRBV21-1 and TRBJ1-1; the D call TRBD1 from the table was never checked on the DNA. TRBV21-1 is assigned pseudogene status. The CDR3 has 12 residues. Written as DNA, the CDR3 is TGTGCCAGCAGCACAGGGGGACGGAGAGCTTTCTTT. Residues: CASSTGGRRAFF.

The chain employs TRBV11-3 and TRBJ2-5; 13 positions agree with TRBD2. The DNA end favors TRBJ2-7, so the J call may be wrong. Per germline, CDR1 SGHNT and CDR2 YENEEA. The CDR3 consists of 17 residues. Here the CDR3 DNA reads TGTGCCAGCAGCGCAAGGACTAGCGGGAGACTCTCCTACGAGCAGTACTTC. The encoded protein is CASSARTSGRLSYEQYF.

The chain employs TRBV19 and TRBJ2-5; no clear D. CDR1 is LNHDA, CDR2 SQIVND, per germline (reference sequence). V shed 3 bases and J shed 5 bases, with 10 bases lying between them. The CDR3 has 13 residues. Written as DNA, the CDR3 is TGTGCCAGTAGTATCCTGGCCGGGGAGACCCAGTACTTC. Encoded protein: CASSILAGETQYF.

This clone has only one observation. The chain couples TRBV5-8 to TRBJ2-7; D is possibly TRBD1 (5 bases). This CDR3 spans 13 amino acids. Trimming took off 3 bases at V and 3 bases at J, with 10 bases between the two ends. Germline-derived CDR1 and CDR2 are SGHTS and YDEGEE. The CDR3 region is CASSYRRGYEQYF. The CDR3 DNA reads TGTGCCAGCAGCTACCGAAGGGGCTACGAGCAGTACTTC.

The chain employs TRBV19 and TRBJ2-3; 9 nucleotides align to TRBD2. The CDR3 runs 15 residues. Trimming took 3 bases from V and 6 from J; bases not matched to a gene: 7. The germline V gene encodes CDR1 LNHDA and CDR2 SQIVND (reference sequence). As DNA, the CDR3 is TGTGCCAGTAGTATGTCTAGCGGGGTAGGGGATACGCAGTATTTT. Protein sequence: CASSMSSGVGDTQYF.

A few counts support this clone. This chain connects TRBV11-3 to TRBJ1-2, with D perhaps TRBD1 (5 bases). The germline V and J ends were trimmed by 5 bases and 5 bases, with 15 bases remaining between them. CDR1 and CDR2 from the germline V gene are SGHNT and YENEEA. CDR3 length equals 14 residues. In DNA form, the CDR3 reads TGTGCCAGCAGCCTGTCCGGGACGGTTTATGGCTACACCTTC. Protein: CASSLSGTVYGYTF. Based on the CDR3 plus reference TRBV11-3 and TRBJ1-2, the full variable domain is EAGVVQSPRYKIIEKKQPVAFWCNPISGHNTLYWYLQNLGQGPELLIRYENEEAVDDSQLPKDRFSAERLKGVDSTLKIQPAELGDSAVYLCASSLSGTVYGYTFGSGTRLTVV.

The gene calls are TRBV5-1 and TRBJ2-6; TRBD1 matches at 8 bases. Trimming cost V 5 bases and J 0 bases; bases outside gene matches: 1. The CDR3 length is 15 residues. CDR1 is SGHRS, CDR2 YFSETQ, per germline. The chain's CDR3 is CASRQGASGANVLTF. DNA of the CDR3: TGCGCCAGCAGGCAGGGGGCCTCTGGGGCCAACGTCCTGACTTTC.

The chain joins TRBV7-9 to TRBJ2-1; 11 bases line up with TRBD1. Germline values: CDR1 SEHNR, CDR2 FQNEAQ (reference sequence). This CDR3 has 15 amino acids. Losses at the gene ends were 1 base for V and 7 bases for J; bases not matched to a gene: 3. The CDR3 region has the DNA TGTGCCAGCAGCTTAGAGGACAGGGGGCCTAATGAGCAGTTCTTC. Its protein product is CASSLEDRGPNEQFF.

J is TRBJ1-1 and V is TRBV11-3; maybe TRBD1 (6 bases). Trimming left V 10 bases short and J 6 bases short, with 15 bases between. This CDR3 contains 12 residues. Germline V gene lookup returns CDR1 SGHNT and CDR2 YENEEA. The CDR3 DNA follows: TGTGCCACCGGGGGCGGAGCGTCTGAAGCTTTCTTT. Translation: CATGGGASEAFF.

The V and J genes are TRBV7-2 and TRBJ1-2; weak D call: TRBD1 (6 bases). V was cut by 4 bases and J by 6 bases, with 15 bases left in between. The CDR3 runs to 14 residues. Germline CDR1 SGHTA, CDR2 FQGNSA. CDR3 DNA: TGTGCCAGCAGCTCCCAAGGACAGCTGAATGGCTACACCTTC. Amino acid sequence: CASSSQGQLNGYTF.

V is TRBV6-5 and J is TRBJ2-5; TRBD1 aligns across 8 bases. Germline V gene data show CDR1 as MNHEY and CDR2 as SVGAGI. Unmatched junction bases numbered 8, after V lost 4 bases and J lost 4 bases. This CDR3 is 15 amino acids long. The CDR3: CASSSRTGPRETQYF. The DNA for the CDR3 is TGTGCCAGCAGTTCGCGGACAGGGCCTAGAGAGACCCAGTACTTC.

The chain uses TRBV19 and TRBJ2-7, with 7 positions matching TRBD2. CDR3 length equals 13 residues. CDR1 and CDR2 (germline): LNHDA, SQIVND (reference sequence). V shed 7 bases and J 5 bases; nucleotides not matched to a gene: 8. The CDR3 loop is CASKEGGFNEQYF. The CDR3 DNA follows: TGTGCCAGTAAGGAGGGAGGGTTCAACGAGCAGTACTTC.

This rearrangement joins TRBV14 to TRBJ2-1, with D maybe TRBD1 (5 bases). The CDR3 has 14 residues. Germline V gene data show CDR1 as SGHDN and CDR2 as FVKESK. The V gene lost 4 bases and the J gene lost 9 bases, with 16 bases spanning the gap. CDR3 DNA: TGTGCCAGCAGCCTTGGGGCGCGGTTCACTGAGCAGTTCTTC. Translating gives CASSLGARFTEQFF.

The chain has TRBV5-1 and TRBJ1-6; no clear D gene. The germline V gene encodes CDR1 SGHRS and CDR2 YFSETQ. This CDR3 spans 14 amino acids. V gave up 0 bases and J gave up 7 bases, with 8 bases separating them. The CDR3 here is CASSLEGANSPLHF. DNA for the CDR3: TGCGCCAGCAGCTTGGAGGGTGCCAATTCACCCCTCCACTTT.

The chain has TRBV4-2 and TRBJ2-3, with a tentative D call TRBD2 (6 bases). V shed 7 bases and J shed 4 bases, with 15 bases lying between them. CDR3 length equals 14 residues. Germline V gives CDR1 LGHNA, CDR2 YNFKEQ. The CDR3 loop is CASKSGGNADTQYF. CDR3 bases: TGTGCCAGCAAATCCGGCGGGAACGCAGATACGCAGTATTTT.

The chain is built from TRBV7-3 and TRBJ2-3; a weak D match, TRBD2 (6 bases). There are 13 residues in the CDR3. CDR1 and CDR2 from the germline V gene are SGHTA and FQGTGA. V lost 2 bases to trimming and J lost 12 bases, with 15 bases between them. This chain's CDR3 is CASSLVRDSVQYF. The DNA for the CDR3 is TGTGCCAGCAGCTTAGTCCGGGACTCAGTACAGTATTTT.

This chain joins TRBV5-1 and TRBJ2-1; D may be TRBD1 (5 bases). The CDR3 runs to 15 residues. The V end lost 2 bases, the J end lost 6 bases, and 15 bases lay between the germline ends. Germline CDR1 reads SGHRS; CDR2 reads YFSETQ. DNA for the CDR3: TGCGCCAGCAGCTTAGGGGCCCAAACGGGCAATGAGCAGTTCTTC. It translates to CASSLGAQTGNEQFF.

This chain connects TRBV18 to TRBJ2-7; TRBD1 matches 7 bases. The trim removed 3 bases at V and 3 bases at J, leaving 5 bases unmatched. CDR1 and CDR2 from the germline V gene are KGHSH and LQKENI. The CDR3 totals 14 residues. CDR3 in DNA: TGTGCCAGCTCACCGACGGGACAGATCTACGAGCAGTACTTC. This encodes CASSPTGQIYEQYF.